Presented here are 10 T cell receptor beta chains from one specimen sequenced in a study of OX40 agonist ivuxolimab in advanced cancers. Clones were sequenced by immunoSEQ multiplex PCR, and TCRdb holds only the in-frame ones, with some missing. The sample contains approximately 99,000 clones, 86% of which appear only once. Sample: CD4+ or CD8+ T cells sorted from blood, taken in a trial of the OX40 agonist ivuxolimab. The receptors were gathered from an adult with an advanced solid tumor such as melanoma, head and neck, liver or kidney cancer.

The V gene is TRBV7-3, the J gene TRBJ2-1; 14 bases are shared with TRBD2. CDR1 and CDR2 (germline): SGHTA, FQGTGA. This CDR3 is 14 amino acids long. V lost 4 bases to trimming and J lost 8 bases; unmatched junction nucleotides: 1. The CDR3 DNA sequence: TGTGCCAGCAGCTCGGGACTAGCGGGAGATGAGCAGTTCTTC. Its translation: CASSSGLAGDEQFF.

The V call is TRBV6-5, the J call TRBJ1-2, with 8 bases lining up with TRBD1. The CDR3 runs to 11 residues. The V gene end was trimmed by 7 bases and the J gene end by 8 bases; junction bases not matched to a gene: 3. Germline assignment: CDR1 MNHEY and CDR2 SVGAGI. CDR3 nucleotide sequence: TGTGCCAGCAACAGGGGGGAAGGCTACACCTTC. Translation: CASNRGEGYTF.

The rearrangement joins TRBV15 to TRBJ1-2; possible D gene TRBD1, 6 bases. Between the trimmed V and J ends, which lost 1 base and 7 bases, there was a span of 16 bases. Germline CDR1 and CDR2: LNHNV and YYDKDF (reference sequence). This CDR3 comprises 15 residues. The CDR3 region has the DNA TGTGCCACCAGCAGAGGCAGGACAGCAAGGGGTGGCTACACCTTC. It is translated as CATSRGRTARGGYTF. Complete variable domain (other parts from reference TRBV15 and TRBJ1-2): DAMVIQNPRYQVTQFGKPVTLSCSQTLNHNVMYWYQQKSSQAPKLLFHYYDKDFNNEADTPDNFQSRRPNTSFCFLDIRSPGLGDTAMYLCATSRGRTARGGYTFGSGTRLTVV.

The chain links TRBV6-1 to TRBJ2-2; 13 nucleotides line up with TRBD2. CDR1 is MNHNS, CDR2 SASEGT, per germline. Unmatched junction bases numbered 9, after V lost 4 bases and J lost 1 base. The CDR3 sequence is 19 residues long. In nucleotides, the CDR3 is TGTGCCAGCAGTGCCAATGTGGGGACTAGCGGGGTGAACACCGGGGAGCTGTTTTTT. This sequence encodes CASSANVGTSGVNTGELFF.

J is TRBJ1-1 and V is TRBV7-2, with D possibly being TRBD1 (5 bases). Germline assignment: CDR1 SGHTA and CDR2 FQGNSA. V was shortened by 5 bases and J by 2 bases, with 27 bases between the two germline ends. The CDR3 has 19 amino acids. The CDR3 nucleotides read TGTGCCAGCAGCGAGAGAGAGAGGGGCAGGAAAAGGACTAACACTGAAGCTTTCTTT. It codes for CASSERERGRKRTNTEAFF.

The chain combines TRBV18 with TRBJ1-2; D is perhaps TRBD1 (5 bases). The germline gives CDR1 KGHSH, CDR2 LQKENI. The CDR3 has 13 residues. The germline V and J ends were trimmed by 6 bases and 2 bases, with 10 bases remaining between them. The CDR3 protein is CASSPRDNYGYTF. The CDR3 DNA follows: TGTGCCAGCTCCCCCCGGGACAACTATGGCTACACCTTC.

The V gene is TRBV7-3, the J gene TRBJ2-1, with 8 bases matching TRBD1. Per the germline V gene, CDR1 is SGHTA and CDR2 is FQGTGA. V was pared by 5 bases and J by 8 bases, with 8 bases of the junction left unmatched. There are 14 residues in the CDR3. The CDR3 coding sequence is TGTGCCAGCAGCCCCAGGGACAGGCAAGATGAGCAGTTCTTC. Residues: CASSPRDRQDEQFF. The full variable domain, its missing parts supplied by reference TRBV7-3 and TRBJ2-1, is GAGVSQTPSNKVTEKGKYVELRCDPISGHTALYWYRQSLGQGPEFLIYFQGTGAADDSGLPNDRFFAVRPEGSVSTLKIQRTERGDSAVYLCASSPRDRQDEQFFGPGTRLTVL.

This rearrangement joins TRBV14 to TRBJ1-1; D not certain. Germline-derived CDR1 and CDR2 are SGHDN and FVKESK. V was cut by 5 bases and J by 10 bases, with 11 bases left in between. CDR3 length: 11 amino acids. CDR3 DNA: TGTGCCAGCAGCAACATGGGAGCAGCTTTCTTT. This encodes CASSNMGAAFF.

As for this clone: A junction boundary mismatches the germline segment, possibly from a read error. The gene calls are TRBV7-7 and TRBJ2-3, with 9 nucleotides matching TRBD2. The germline gives CDR1 SSHAT, CDR2 FNYEAQ (reference sequence). The CDR3 is 19 amino acids. CDR3 sequence reads: CASSLSPAAAGGATDTQYF. The CDR3 DNA is TGTGCTAGCAGCTTAAGCCCCGCGGCAGCGGGAGGTGCGACAGATACGCAGTATTTT. Looking up the rest from reference TRBV7-7 and TRBJ2-3 gives the full variable domain: GAGVSQSPRYKVTKRGQDVTLRCDPISSHATLYWYQQALGQGPEFLTYFNYEAQPDKSGLPSDRFSAERPEGSISTLTIQRTEQRDSAMYRCASSLSPAAAGGATDTQYFGPGTRLTVL.

Concerning this clone: Distinct nucleotide sequences in the sample also encode this CDR3. The V call is TRBV5-1, the J call TRBJ2-1, with 8 bases that match TRBD2. V gave up 0 bases and J gave up 5 bases; unmatched junction bases: 4. Germline CDR1 SGHRS, CDR2 YFSETQ. The CDR3 is made up of 15 amino acids. The CDR3, as DNA: TGCGCCAGCAGCTTGGGGCTAGCGGGCAACAATGAGCAGTTCTTC. Amino acid sequence: CASSLGLAGNNEQFF.